One sample yielded the 10 T cell receptor beta chains listed below, sequenced in a study of blood T cell repertoires in COVID-19. Only in-frame clones appear in the TCRdb table, and some are missing; sequencing was by immunoSEQ multiplex PCR. Of 65,000 to 75,000 clones listed, roughly 89% were seen once; the top ten hold 4.9%. Sequencing was performed on peripheral blood. These TCRs come from a woman between 50 and 59 years old with active COVID-19.

The chain carries TRBV18 and TRBJ1-4, with D hard to call. CDR3 length equals 15 residues. Germline V CDR1 and CDR2: KGHSH, LQKENI. Trimming removed 1 base at V and 6 bases at J, with 12 bases between. The CDR3 sequence is CASSPLRAGDEKLFF. The CDR3 nucleotides are TGTGCCAGCTCACCACTAAGGGCCGGGGATGAAAAACTGTTTTTT.

This rearrangement joins TRBV5-6 to TRBJ2-1; D gene unclear. The germline CDR1 and CDR2 sequences are SGHDT and YYEEEE. V dropped 4 bases and J dropped 8 bases, with 13 bases sitting between them. The CDR3 has 13 residues. In nucleotides, the CDR3 is TGTGCCAGCAGCCAAGACTGGAGCCATGAGCAGTTCTTC. Residues: CASSQDWSHEQFF. Full variable domain (missing parts from reference TRBV5-6 and TRBJ2-1): DAGVTQSPTHLIKTRGQQVTLRCSPKSGHDTVSWYQQALGQGPQFIFQYYEEEERQRGNFPDRFSGHQFPNYSSELNVNALLLGDSALYLCASSQDWSHEQFFGPGTRLTVL.

The CDR3 DNA reads as TGTGCCAGCAGTTTTTCAGGGTTTAACGCTGAAGCTTTCTTT. Protein product: CASSFSGFNAEAFF. The chain couples TRBV28 to TRBJ1-1; a weak D match, TRBD1 (5 bases). V was pared by 3 bases and J by 6 bases, with 14 bases between. The length of the CDR3 is 14 residues. Germline V gene data show CDR1 as MDHEN and CDR2 as SYDVKM.

The chain employs TRBV7-3 and TRBJ1-1, with 7 nucleotides matching TRBD1. Germline CDR1 is SGHTA and CDR2 is FQGTGA. Unmatched junction bases numbered 14, after V lost 6 bases and J lost 4 bases. The CDR3 totals 16 residues. DNA for the CDR3: TGTGCCAGCAGTTTGCAAGGGGGCGGTCGGGGCACTGAAGCTTTCTTT. This translates into CASSLQGGGRGTEAFF. The full variable domain, with the rest looked up from reference TRBV7-3 and TRBJ1-1, is GAGVSQTPSNKVTEKGKYVELRCDPISGHTALYWYRQSLGQGPEFLIYFQGTGAADDSGLPNDRFFAVRPEGSVSTLKIQRTERGDSAVYLCASSLQGGGRGTEAFFGQGTRLTVV.

The J gene is TRBJ2-3, the V gene TRBV10-3; 7 positions agree with TRBD1. V dropped 4 bases and J dropped 2; count of bases not matched to a gene: 9. Per germline, CDR1 ENHRY and CDR2 SYGVKD. CDR3 length equals 16 residues. The CDR3 coding sequence is TGTGCCATCAGTGGGCTCGACAGGGATTCCACAGATACGCAGTATTTT. Amino acid sequence: CAISGLDRDSTDTQYF.

The chain is built from TRBV27 and TRBJ2-7; 8 positions agree with TRBD1. With V trimmed by 6 bases and J by 3 bases, 4 bases remained unmatched. This CDR3 has 13 residues. Germline V gene sequence: CDR1 MNHEY, CDR2 SMNVEV (reference sequence). The CDR3 sequence is CASRVDRGYEQYF. In nucleotides, the CDR3 is TGTGCCAGCAGGGTCGACAGGGGCTACGAGCAGTACTTC.

The chain carries TRBV3-1 (or the pseudogene TRBV3-2) and TRBJ2-1; D call uncertain. V lost 2 bases and J lost 5, with 10 bases in between. CDR3 size: 14 residues. CDR1 is LGHDT and CDR2 is YNNKEL in the germline V gene (reference sequence). CDR3 residues: CASSQTLADNEQFF. In DNA, the CDR3 is TGTGCCAGCAGCCAAACTTTAGCTGACAATGAGCAGTTCTTC.

This clone was seen a few times. The rearrangement links TRBV5-5 to TRBJ2-1; 9 bases line up with TRBD1. The CDR3 has 15 amino acids. Germline CDR1 SGHKS, CDR2 YYEKEE (reference sequence). J lost 4 bases, V lost 5 bases, and 7 bases had no gene match. The CDR3 region has the DNA TGTGCCAGCAGGCCGGGACAGGGAGCTTACAATGAGCAGTTCTTC. As protein: CASRPGQGAYNEQFF. The whole variable domain, filled in from reference TRBV5-5 and TRBJ2-1, reads DAGVTQSPTHLIKTRGQQVTLRCSPISGHKSVSWYQQVLGQGPQFIFQYYEKEERGRGNFPDRFSARQFPNYSSELNVNALLLGDSALYLCASRPGQGAYNEQFFGPGTRLTVL.

The rearrangement uses TRBV7-6 and TRBJ1-1; TRBD1 might be the D (6 bases). Germline V gene sequence: CDR1 SGHVS, CDR2 FNYEAQ. Trimming shortened V by 3 bases and J by 11 bases, and 16 bases separated the two germline ends. There are 13 residues in the CDR3. The CDR3 nucleotides are TGTGCCAGCAGCTTCAACAGGGACGGTCGGGCTTTCTTT. The encoded protein is CASSFNRDGRAFF. The full variable domain, with the rest looked up from reference TRBV7-6 and TRBJ1-1, is GAGVSQSPRYKVTKRGQDVALRCDPISGHVSLYWYRQALGQGPEFLTYFNYEAQQDKSGLPNDRFSAERPEGSISTLTIQRTEQRDSAMYRCASSFNRDGRAFFGQGTRLTVV.

J is TRBJ1-1 and V is TRBV29-1, with 11 bases identical to TRBD1. Germline-derived CDR1 and CDR2 are SQVTM and ANQGSEA. Trimming took 0 bases from V and 4 from J; bases not matched to a gene: 7. The length of the CDR3 is 16 residues. Written as DNA, the CDR3 is TGCAGCGTTGAAGAAGGGGACAGGGGGTTAATCACTGAAGCTTTCTTT. Translating it yields CSVEEGDRGLITEAFF.